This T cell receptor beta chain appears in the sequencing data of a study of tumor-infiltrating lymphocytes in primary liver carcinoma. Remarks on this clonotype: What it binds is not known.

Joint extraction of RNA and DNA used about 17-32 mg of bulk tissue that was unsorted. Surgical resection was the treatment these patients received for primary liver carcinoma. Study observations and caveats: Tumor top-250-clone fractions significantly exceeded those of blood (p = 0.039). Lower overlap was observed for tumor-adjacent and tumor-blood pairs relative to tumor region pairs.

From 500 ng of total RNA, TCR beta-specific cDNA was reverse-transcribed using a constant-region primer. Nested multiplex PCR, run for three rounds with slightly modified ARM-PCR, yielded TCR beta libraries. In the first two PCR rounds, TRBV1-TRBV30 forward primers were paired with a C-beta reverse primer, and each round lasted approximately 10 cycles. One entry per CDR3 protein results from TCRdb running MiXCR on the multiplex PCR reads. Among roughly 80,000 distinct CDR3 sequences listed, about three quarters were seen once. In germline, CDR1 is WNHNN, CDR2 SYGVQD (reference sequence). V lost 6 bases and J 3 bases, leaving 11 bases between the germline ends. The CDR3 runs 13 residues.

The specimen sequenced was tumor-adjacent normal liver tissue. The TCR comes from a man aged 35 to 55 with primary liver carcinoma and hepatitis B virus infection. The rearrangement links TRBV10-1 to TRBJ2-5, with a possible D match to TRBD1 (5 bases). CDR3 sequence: CASSQDRKETQYF. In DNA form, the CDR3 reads TGCGCCAGCAGCCAAGACAGAAAAGAGACCCAGTACTTC.